The TCR beta chain under discussion was sequenced for a study of cytomegalovirus exposure and HLA in healthy donors. Amplification used 60 Vbeta primers and 13 Jbeta primers. Libraries were prepared by immunoSEQ multiplex PCR; TCRdb keeps only in-frame clonotypes and omits some of them. This sample has about 130,000 clones, with around 83% found just once. The CDR3 is 14 residues long. Germline loops: CDR1 SGHDN, CDR2 FVKESK. V was shortened by 1 base and J by 2 bases, with 9 bases between the two germline ends. This clone was found a few times. Although they were nominally healthy when sampled, donors likely had unrecorded immune exposures.

The rearrangement uses TRBV14 and TRBJ2-7; weak D call: TRBD1 (6 bases). The sample taken for sequencing was PBMCs. The receptor comes from a woman aged 18-29 years in good health and CMV-seropositive. Written as DNA, the CDR3 is TGTGCCAGCAGCCAAGGAAAGGGGGCCTACGAGCAGTACTTC. Protein: CASSQGKGAYEQYF.